The 5 T cell receptor beta chains given below trace back to one sample, sequenced in a study of blood T cell repertoires in COVID-19. The assay was immunoSEQ multiplex PCR, and TCRdb's table has in-frame clones only and misses some. The sample yields about 320,000 clones, around 90% seen once. The sequencing input was PBMCs or T cells enriched from blood (not recorded which). These receptors came from a man between 60 and 75 years old who had recovered from COVID-19.

This rearrangement joins TRBV24-1 to TRBJ1-4; D is uncertain. The CDR3 extends over 14 amino acids. The V end was cut by 2 bases, the J end by 3 bases, with 6 bases between. In germline, CDR1 is KGHDR, CDR2 SFDVKD. The CDR3 DNA reads TGTGCCACCAGTGATTCGCGGGCTAATGAAAAACTGTTTTTT. It yields the protein CATSDSRANEKLFF.

This clone was recorded only once. The CDR3 DNA reads TGTGCCAGCTCACCGCAGACAGGGGAGTCGGGGGAGCTGTTTTTT. Translating gives CASSPQTGESGELFF. The J gene is TRBJ2-2, the V gene TRBV18; 8 bases are a match to TRBD1. CDR1 KGHSH and CDR2 LQKENI come from the germline V gene. The junction had 8 bases not matched to a gene; V was cut back by 3 bases and J by 8 bases. The CDR3 runs to 15 residues.

V gene TRBV28 combines with J gene TRBJ2-1; TRBD2 matches at 10 bases. The CDR3 runs 15 residues. V shed 4 bases and J 7 bases; nucleotides not matched to a gene: 7. Germline V gene sequence: CDR1 MDHEN, CDR2 SYDVKM. CDR3 coding DNA: TGTGCCAGCAGTTCCTTAGCGGGGGGAAGGAATGAGCAGTTCTTC. Its protein is CASSSLAGGRNEQFF. Combining the CDR3 with reference TRBV28 and TRBJ2-1 gives the whole variable domain DVKVTQSSRYLVKRTGEKVFLECVQDMDHENMFWYRQDPGLGLRLIYFSYDVKMKEKGDIPEGYSVSREKKERFSLILESASTNQTSMYLCASSSLAGGRNEQFFGPGTRLTVL.

This clone was detected only once. V usage is TRBV7-2 and J usage is TRBJ2-7; TRBD1 aligns across 7 bases. After removal of 5 bases from V and 4 bases from J, the junction contained 11 bases not matched to a gene. CDR1 SGHTA and CDR2 FQGNSA come from the germline V gene. The CDR3 runs to 15 residues. The CDR3 DNA sequence: TGTGCCAGCAGCCTCCGCCGACAGGGCAGGTACGAGCAGTACTTC. Its protein is CASSLRRQGRYEQYF.

The chain has TRBV28 and TRBJ2-7; TRBD2 matches 10 bases. V lost 3 bases to trimming and J lost 3 bases; unmatched junction nucleotides: 5. The CDR3 has 15 residues. CDR1 is MDHEN and CDR2 is SYDVKM in the germline V gene. This CDR3 is CASSFASGSIYEQYF. The DNA of the CDR3 is TGTGCCAGCAGTTTCGCTAGCGGGAGTATCTACGAGCAGTACTTC.